This TCR beta chain derives from a study of T cells in Graves' hyperthyroidism and ophthalmopathy. Germline V CDR1 and CDR2: LNHDA, SQIVND (reference sequence). The V segment lost 5 bases and the J segment 6 bases; nucleotides outside the gene matches: 11. The CDR3 extends over 16 amino acids. Approximately 10 ml of fresh peripheral blood supplied the PBMCs. Researchers amplified the TCR beta CDR3 regions from RNA transcripts. First-round RT-PCR of the TCR CDR3 relied on the HTBI primer set. TCRdb re-derived calls from the multiplex PCR reads in MiXCR, one entry per CDR3 protein. This sample yields some 300,000 distinct CDR3 sequences, of which 16% are seen a single time; around a third belongs to the top ten.

Input material: blood. The gene calls are TRBV19 and TRBJ1-5; 9 nucleotides agree with TRBD1. This receptor was identified in a man aged 30 to 39 with Graves' hyperthyroidism. Written as DNA, the CDR3 is TGTGCCAGTAGTGTAGCCGGGACAGGGACGGGTCAGCCCCAGCATTTT. It codes for CASSVAGTGTGQPQHF.